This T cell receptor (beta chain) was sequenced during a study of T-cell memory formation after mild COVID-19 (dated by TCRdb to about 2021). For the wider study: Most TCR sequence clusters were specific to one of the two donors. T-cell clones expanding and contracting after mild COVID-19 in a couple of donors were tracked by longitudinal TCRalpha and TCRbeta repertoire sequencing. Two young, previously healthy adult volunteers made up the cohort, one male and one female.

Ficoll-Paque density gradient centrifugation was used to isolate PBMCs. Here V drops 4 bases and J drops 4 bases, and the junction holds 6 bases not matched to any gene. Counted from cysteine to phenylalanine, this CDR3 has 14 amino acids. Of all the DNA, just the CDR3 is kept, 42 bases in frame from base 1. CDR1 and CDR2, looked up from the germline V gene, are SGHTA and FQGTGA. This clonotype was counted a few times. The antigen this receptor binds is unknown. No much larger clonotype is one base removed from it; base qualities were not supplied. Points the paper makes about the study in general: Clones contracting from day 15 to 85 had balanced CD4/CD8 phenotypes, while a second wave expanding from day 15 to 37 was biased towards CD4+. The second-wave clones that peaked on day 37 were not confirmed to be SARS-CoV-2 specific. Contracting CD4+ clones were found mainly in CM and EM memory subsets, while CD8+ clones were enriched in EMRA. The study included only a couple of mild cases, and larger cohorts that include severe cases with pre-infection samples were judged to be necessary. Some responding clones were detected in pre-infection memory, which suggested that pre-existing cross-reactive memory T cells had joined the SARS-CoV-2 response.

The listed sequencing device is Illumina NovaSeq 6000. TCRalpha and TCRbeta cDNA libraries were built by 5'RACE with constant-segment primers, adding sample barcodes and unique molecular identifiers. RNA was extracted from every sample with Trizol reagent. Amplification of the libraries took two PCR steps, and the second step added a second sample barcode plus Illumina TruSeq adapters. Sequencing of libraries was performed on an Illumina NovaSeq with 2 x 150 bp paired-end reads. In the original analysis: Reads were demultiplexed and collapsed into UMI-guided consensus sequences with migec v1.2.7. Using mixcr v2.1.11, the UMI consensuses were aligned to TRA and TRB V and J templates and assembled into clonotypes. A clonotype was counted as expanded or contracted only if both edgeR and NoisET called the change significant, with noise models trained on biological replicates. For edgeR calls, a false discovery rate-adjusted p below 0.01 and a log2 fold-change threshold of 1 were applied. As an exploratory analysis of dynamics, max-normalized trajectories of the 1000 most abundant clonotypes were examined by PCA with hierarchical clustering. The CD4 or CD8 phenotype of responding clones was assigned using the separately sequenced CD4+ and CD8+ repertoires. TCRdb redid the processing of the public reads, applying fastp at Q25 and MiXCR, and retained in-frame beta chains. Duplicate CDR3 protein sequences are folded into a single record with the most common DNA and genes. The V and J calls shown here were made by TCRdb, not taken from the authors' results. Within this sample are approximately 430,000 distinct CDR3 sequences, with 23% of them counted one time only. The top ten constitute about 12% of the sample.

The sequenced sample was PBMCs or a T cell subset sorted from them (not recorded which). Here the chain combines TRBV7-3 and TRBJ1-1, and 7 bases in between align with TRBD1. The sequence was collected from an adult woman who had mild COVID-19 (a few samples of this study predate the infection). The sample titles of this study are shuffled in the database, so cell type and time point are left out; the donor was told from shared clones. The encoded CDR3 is CASSYGDRGTEAFF. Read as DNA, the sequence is TGTGCCAGCAGCTACGGGGACAGAGGCACTGAAGCTTTCTTT.